This T cell receptor beta chain was documented in a study of blood T cells in healthy people across ages. Study-wide results and limits: Age showed a roughly linear inverse relationship with TCR beta diversity per million T cells.

With respect to this clonotype: Its matching antigen is unknown.

Alongside a J-beta primer mix, a sample-barcoded 5' primer served in a second PCR lasting about 7 to 11 cycles. TCRdb passed the 5' RACE reads through MiXCR, listing each CDR3 protein once. Among just under 550,000 distinct CDR3 sequences listed, approximately 25% were seen once. This sample also belongs to another study, concerning T cells of mothers and their children.

Sequencing was done on a sample of blood. This TCR derives from a boy aged 5-17 years in good health.

This chain's CDR3 is CASSVRAGGEKLFF. CDR3 sequence (DNA): TGTGCCAGCAGCGTTAGGGCCGGAGGGGAAAAACTGTTTTTT. J is TRBJ1-4 and V is TRBV9; D gene ambiguous. The CDR3 sequence is 14 residues long. Germline-derived CDR1 and CDR2 are SGDLS and YYNGEE. The V end lost 2 bases, the J end lost 8 bases, and 13 bases lay between the germline ends.